This T cell receptor beta chain was found in a study of T cells in Graves' hyperthyroidism and ophthalmopathy. As regards this clonotype: The antigen is unknown.

Study-wide points: Ophthalmopathy was predicted by the model a median of 6.5 months ahead of onset. The authors' 13 V-J model separated ophthalmopathy from stable hyperthyroidism.

RNA transcripts gave rise to amplified TCR beta CDR3 regions. The primer set for the first-round RT-PCR of the TCR CDR3 was HTBI. Via MiXCR, TCRdb re-called the multiplex PCR reads, giving one row per CDR3 protein. The sample holds hundreds of thousands of distinct CDR3 sequences, 11% to 15% seen once. The ends were cut back, 6 bases at V and 0 bases at J, with 5 bases in the middle. The CDR3 runs to 12 residues. CDR1 and CDR2 from the germline V gene are MNHEY and SMNVEV (reference sequence). This TCR was recovered from a woman younger than 30 with Graves' hyperthyroidism. The sequencing sample was made of blood. The chain is built from TRBV27 and TRBJ1-1; D is unresolved. CDR3 bases: TGTGCCAGCAGACGGATGAACACTGAAGCTTTCTTT. It translates to CASRRMNTEAFF.